This T cell receptor beta chain emerged from a study of T cell responses to AZD1222 COVID-19 vaccine. Whole-study results and caveats: Baseline serology detected seropositivity in only six or seven AZD1222 recipients. Spike was spanned by vaccine-associated CD4 TCRs, which were dominant at 160-218 and 743-854.

CDR1 MNHNY and CDR2 SVGAGI come from the germline V gene (reference sequence). This CDR3 is 14 amino acids long. The J segment lost 7 bases and the V segment lost 7 bases, leaving 10 bases of the junction unmatched. TCRdb keeps only in-frame clones here, not all; method: immunoSEQ multiplex PCR. The table records under 150,000 clones, approximately 85% of them present only once. A word on this clone: Its specificity is unknown.

The input for sequencing was peripheral blood, taken on day 0 of AZD1222 vaccination. The receptor was derived from an adult in good health. The chain employs TRBV6-6 and TRBJ1-2; TRBD1 matches 9 bases. The CDR3, as DNA: TGTGCCAGCAACCCGGACAGGGGCAAGGTTGGCTACACCTTC. Protein product: CASNPDRGKVGYTF.